Sequencing of this TCR beta chain was carried out in a study of T cells in Graves' hyperthyroidism and ophthalmopathy. Only a few counts were recorded for this clonotype. Germline V gives CDR1 GTSNPN, CDR2 SVGIG (reference sequence). This CDR3 comprises 15 residues. The ends were cut back, 5 bases at V and 5 bases at J, with 21 bases in the middle. Amplified TCR beta CDR3 regions came from RNA transcripts. A set of HTBI primers served as the primers for a first-round RT-PCR of the TCR CDR3. MiXCR, run by TCRdb on the multiplex PCR reads, gives a single entry per CDR3 protein. This repertoire shows 700,000 or so distinct CDR3 sequences, around 17% found once; its top ten account for 8.4%.

This clonotype was obtained from a man aged 18-30 years with Graves' hyperthyroidism. Sequences were obtained from blood. The rearrangement uses TRBV30 and TRBJ2-5; D possibly uses TRBD1 or TRBD2 (5 bases each). In DNA, the CDR3 is TGTGCCTGGCGGTGGGGCGGCCTGAGGGCCGAGACCCAGTACTTC. As protein: CAWRWGGLRAETQYF.